These 2 T cell receptor beta chains came from one sample sequenced in a study of control samples from healthy donors and cancer patients. Clones were read by immunoSEQ multiplex PCR, and TCRdb kept only the in-frame ones, dropping some. The sample lists 150,000 to 200,000 clones, approximately 94% occurring once. The specimen sequenced was blood. Receptors originate from a woman aged 40 to 50 in good health.

The rearrangement links TRBV9 to TRBJ2-2; no reliable D call. Trimming took 0 bases from V and 6 from J, leaving 6 bases between them. Germline V gene sequence: CDR1 SGDLS, CDR2 YYNGEE. This CDR3 comprises 13 residues. The CDR3 here is CASSVGAPGELFF. Written as DNA, the CDR3 is TGTGCCAGCAGCGTAGGAGCCCCCGGGGAGCTGTTTTTT.

V gene TRBV12-3 or TRBV12-4 combines with J gene TRBJ1-4, with D unclear. The CDR3 contains 12 residues. The V end lost 5 bases, the J end lost 4 bases, and 5 bases lay between the germline ends. Written as DNA, the CDR3 is TGTGCCAGCAGTCTCATTAATGAAAAACTGTTTTTT. Protein sequence: CASSLINEKLFF.